This T cell receptor beta chain was identified in a study of shared clonotypes between healthy human individuals. Study results and limitations: Clonotypes shared by all four sorted-subset donors had higher generation probabilities than non-shared clonotypes. The rarefaction results pointed to incomplete sorted-subset sequencing despite large depth.

Here immunoSEQ multiplex PCR was the method, and the copy in TCRdb shows in-frame clones only, minus some. The table has approximately 1,500,000 clones, nearly 99% seen once. Details on this clone: As yet, its antigen is unknown.

The source is a man aged 25-45 years in good health. Sequencing input: naive CD4+ T cells sorted from blood. Subset indicated: CD45RA+ positively selected.

Written as DNA, the CDR3 is TGTGCCAGCTCACCCACCCCGGGACAGGTGAACACCGGGGAGCTGTTTTTT. Protein sequence: CASSPTPGQVNTGELFF. V usage is TRBV18 and J usage is TRBJ2-2; 8 bases are shared with TRBD1. V trimming: 3 bases; J trimming: 1 base; junction bases outside the gene matches: 7. In germline, CDR1 is KGHSH, CDR2 LQKENI. The CDR3 totals 17 residues.